The sequence of this TCR beta chain was determined in a study of circulating and synovial CD4+ cells in juvenile arthritis. Assay used: immunoSEQ multiplex PCR; TCRdb lists only in-frame clones, some missing. The sample lists 1,800 or so clones, 75% to 95% seen once, with 2.9% in the top ten. The germline CDR1 and CDR2 sequences are SGHRS and YFSETQ. J lost 6 bases, V lost 4 bases, and 3 bases had no gene match. The CDR3 runs to 12 residues. Per patient, under 11 mL of blood supplied the cells. This clone appeared a single time. Its specificity is not known. Overall study findings and caveats: CPL versus bulk CD4 samples: T cell genome counts differed by at least an order of magnitude. Traditional Vbeta family usage analysis missed the pathogenic-like versus bulk difference.

This sequence was found in a human patient with juvenile idiopathic arthritis. Some clones in this sample may be carry-over from other donors' samples. Sample: HLA-DR+ CD4+ T cells from blood. Subset in this sample: circulating pathogenic-like lymphocytes, sorted as HLA-DR+CD14-CD3+CD4+CD25low/- blood T cells. The chain recombines TRBV5-1 with TRBJ1-1, with 7 bases matching TRBD1. CDR3 sequence: CASSVQGAEAFF. In nucleotides, the CDR3 is TGCGCCAGCAGCGTCCAGGGGGCTGAAGCTTTCTTT.